The sequence of this T cell receptor (beta chain) was determined in a study of blood T cell repertoires in COVID-19. Germline-derived CDR1 and CDR2 are MNHEY and SVGEGT. Germline trimming cut 0 bases from V and 6 bases from J; bases unmatched to any gene: 4. CDR3 length: 15 residues. Ages ranged from roughly 18 to 100 years, with residence in about two dozen US areas. Self-reported history from a screening survey and questionnaire set each donor's cohort. Two consecutive negative NP/OP PCR tests, clearance, or resolved symptoms defined Cohort 3 recovery. Per the original data handling: Reference gene primers were amplified, and this amplification served to estimate nucleated cell counts. The protocol was immunoSEQ multiplex PCR, while the TCRdb copy is restricted to in-frame clones and leaves out a portion. The V and J calls and clone size were taken over from that table, and D and trimming were inferred from the DNA. The data hold a few hundred thousand clones, with roughly four fifths observed a single time.

This chain connects TRBV6-2 or TRBV6-3 to TRBJ1-2, with TRBD1 identical over 10 bases. The receptor's source is a woman between 50 and 59 years old who had recovered from COVID-19. Sequencing input: PBMCs or T cells enriched from blood (not recorded which). The chain's CDR3 is CASSYSTGGANGYTF. Here the CDR3 DNA reads TGTGCCAGCAGTTACTCGACAGGGGGCGCGAATGGCTACACCTTC.